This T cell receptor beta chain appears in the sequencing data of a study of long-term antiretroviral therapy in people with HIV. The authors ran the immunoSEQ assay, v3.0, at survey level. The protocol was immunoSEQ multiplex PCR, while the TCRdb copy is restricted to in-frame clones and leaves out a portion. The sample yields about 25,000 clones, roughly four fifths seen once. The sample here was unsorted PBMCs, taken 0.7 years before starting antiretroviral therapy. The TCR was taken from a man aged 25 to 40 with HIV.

As DNA, the CDR3 is TGTGCCAGCGGAGTCAGGGACCAAGAGACCCAGTACTTC. This sequence encodes CASGVRDQETQYF. This chain connects TRBV5-6 to TRBJ2-5, with a weak D call TRBD1 (5 bases). V was clipped by 7 bases and J by 0 bases, with 10 bases between them. The germline gives CDR1 SGHDT, CDR2 YYEEEE. The CDR3 runs 13 residues.